Presented here are 23 T cell receptor beta chains from one specimen sequenced in a study of blood T cells in healthy people across ages. Using a J-beta primer mix together with a sample-barcoded 5' primer, a second PCR was run for about 6 to 11 cycles. Using its own MiXCR run on the 5' RACE reads, TCRdb lists one record per CDR3 protein. This table has 1.8 million or so distinct CDR3 sequences, more than 35% appearing once. Specimen: blood. Source of these receptors: a human donor in good health.

The rearrangement joins TRBV20-1 to TRBJ2-1, with 10 bases identical to TRBD2. The V segment lost 0 bases and the J segment 2 bases; nucleotides outside the gene matches: 1. The CDR3 totals 15 residues. Germline CDR1 DFQATT, CDR2 SNEGSKA (reference sequence). The CDR3 here is CSARESGGAYNEQFF. CDR3 nucleotides: TGCAGTGCTAGAGAGAGCGGGGGGGCCTACAATGAGCAGTTCTTC.

The chain is built from TRBV7-2 and TRBJ2-1; D remains unclear. The CDR3 length is 17 residues. V lost 3 bases and J lost 0, with 15 bases in between. Germline values: CDR1 SGHTA, CDR2 FQGNSA. CDR3 region: CASSFPLASSSYNEQFF. CDR3 bases: TGTGCCAGCAGCTTCCCTCTGGCGTCGAGCTCCTACAATGAGCAGTTCTTC.

This clonotype was detected a few times. The chain has TRBV28 and TRBJ1-2; perhaps TRBD1 as D (6 bases). CDR1 and CDR2 from the germline V gene are MDHEN and SYDVKM. Trimming took 2 bases from V and 9 from J, leaving 16 bases between them. The CDR3 loop spans 14 amino acids. The CDR3 DNA follows: TGTGCCAGCAGTTTAATGCGGGGGCTGACCAGCTACACCTTC. It yields the protein CASSLMRGLTSYTF.

The chain has TRBV28 and TRBJ1-2, with D hard to call. From germline, CDR1 is MDHEN and CDR2 SYDVKM. V lost 7 bases to trimming and J lost 0 bases, with 15 bases between them. The CDR3 extends over 15 amino acids. The chain's CDR3 is CASTQLETANYGYTF. DNA of the CDR3: TGTGCCAGCACCCAACTTGAAACTGCTAACTATGGCTACACCTTC.

This clonotype came up a few times. The chain employs TRBV20-1 and TRBJ1-6, with TRBD1 as a possible D gene (6 bases). V was shortened by 1 base and J by 6 bases, with 10 bases between the two germline ends. CDR1 and CDR2 from the germline V gene are DFQATT and SNEGSKA (reference sequence). This CDR3 region has 14 residues. CDR3 in amino acids: CSARVGGGNSPLHF. In DNA form, the CDR3 reads TGCAGTGCTAGAGTTGGAGGGGGTAATTCACCCCTCCACTTT.

V and J are TRBV24-1 and TRBJ2-1, with D perhaps TRBD1 (6 bases). Looked up from germline, CDR1 is KGHDR and CDR2 is SFDVKD. The CDR3 sequence is 13 residues long. Trimming removed 9 bases at V and 10 bases at J, with 18 bases between. In nucleotides, the CDR3 is TGTGCCACCTCGGACAGAACCACCTACGAGCAGTTCTTC. Protein: CATSDRTTYEQFF.

This clonotype was seen only a few times. J is TRBJ1-2 and V is TRBV4-2; TRBD1 is a possible D gene (5 bases). Per the germline V gene, CDR1 is LGHNA and CDR2 is YNFKEQ. The V and J ends lost 0 bases and 2 bases respectively, with 22 bases between them. This CDR3 has 19 amino acids. This CDR3 reads CASSQEAGLAGDWNYGYTF. The DNA of the CDR3 is TGTGCCAGCAGCCAAGAAGCGGGACTAGCGGGGGATTGGAACTATGGCTACACCTTC.

A few counts support this clonotype. This chain uses TRBV20-1 with TRBJ2-1; the D is unclear. Trimming removed 3 bases at V and 7 bases at J, with 7 bases between. The CDR3 runs to 11 residues. The germline V gene encodes CDR1 DFQATT and CDR2 SNEGSKA (reference sequence). Here the CDR3 reads CSASFLNEQFF. The CDR3 DNA sequence: TGCAGTGCTAGTTTCTTAAATGAGCAGTTCTTC.

CDR3 residues: CASSLLPTSGETQFF. The CDR3 DNA follows: TGCGCCAGCAGCTTGCTCCCAACCTCCGGAGAGACCCAGTTCTTC. The chain uses TRBV5-1 and TRBJ2-1; no reliable D call. The CDR3 sequence is 15 residues long. Per germline, CDR1 SGHRS and CDR2 YFSETQ. Trimming removed 1 base at V and 13 bases at J, with 21 bases between.

The chain is built from TRBV25-1 and TRBJ2-7; 16 bases line up with TRBD2. The CDR3 loop spans 20 amino acids. V shed 1 base, J shed 6 bases, and the junction held 15 bases outside the gene matches. CDR1 MGHDK and CDR2 SYGVNS come from the germline V gene. The CDR3 DNA sequence: TGTGCCAGCAGTGAATCCCCCGGGACTAGCGGGGGGGCTATTGATGGCGAGCAGTACTTC. Encoded protein: CASSESPGTSGGAIDGEQYF.

This chain links TRBV7-2 with TRBJ2-1; D is undetermined. The end of the DNA aligns better with TRBJ2-7, so the J call may be wrong. The CDR3 consists of 12 residues. Germline CDR1 is SGHTA and CDR2 is FQGNSA. The CDR3 spells CASSANYNEQYF. The CDR3 nucleotides are TGTGCCAGCAGCGCCAACTACAATGAGCAGTACTTC.

Regarding this clonotype: One junction end does not reproduce the germline sequence, and a read error may be involved. This sequence joins TRBV7-2 and TRBJ1-6; D remains ambiguous. Looked up from germline, CDR1 is SGHTA and CDR2 is FQGNSA. CDR3 size: 16 residues. The CDR3 nucleotides read TGTGCCAGCAGCCAGAGAGAAGGCTCCTATAATTCACCCCCCCACTTT. Residues: CASSQREGSYNSPPHF.

This clonotype has more than one count but fewer than ten. The chain joins TRBV12-3 or TRBV12-4 to TRBJ1-5, with D possibly being TRBD1 (5 bases). The CDR3 runs 11 residues. The V and J ends lost 6 bases and 14 bases respectively, with 14 bases between them. In DNA form, the CDR3 reads TGTGCCAGCAGCAACCTCCGGGACGAGCATTTT. It specifies CASSNLRDEHF.

CDR3 region: CAVGGTGLIYGYTF. The CDR3 coding sequence is TGTGCCGTCGGGGGGACAGGACTTATCTATGGCTACACCTTC. This chain uses TRBV6-1 with TRBJ1-2, with TRBD1 identical over 8 bases. CDR1 is MNHNS and CDR2 is SASEGT in the germline V gene. The CDR3 covers 14 residues. Trimming cost V 11 bases and J 4 bases; bases outside gene matches: 12.

This sequence joins TRBV12-3 or TRBV12-4 and TRBJ1-2; D gene uncertain. V lost 1 base and J lost 6, with 9 bases in between. This CDR3 region has 13 residues. CDR3 loop: CASSLGLSDGYTF. The CDR3 DNA follows: TGTGCCAGCAGTTTAGGGCTTTCTGATGGCTACACCTTC.

The sample holds a few counts of this clonotype. The chain joins TRBV18 to TRBJ2-5, with TRBD1 as a possible D gene (5 bases). This CDR3 has 14 residues. Germline assignment: CDR1 KGHSH and CDR2 LQKENI. V lost 2 bases and J 1 base, leaving 8 bases between the germline ends. DNA of the CDR3: TGTGCCAGCTCACCAGAAGACAGCCAAGAGACCCAGTACTTC. This encodes CASSPEDSQETQYF.

The genes are TRBV5-1 and TRBJ2-5; TRBD2 matches at 10 bases. The V gene's germline CDR1 is SGHRS and CDR2 YFSETQ. CDR3 length equals 15 residues. Germline trimming cut 3 bases from V and 1 base from J; bases unmatched to any gene: 3. The DNA for the CDR3 is TGCGCCAGCAGCTCCGCTAGCGGGGGCCAAGAGACCCAGTACTTC. This translates into CASSSASGGQETQYF.

The chain couples TRBV9 to TRBJ2-1; 10 bases line up with TRBD2. The CDR3 is made up of 15 amino acids. In germline, CDR1 is SGDLS, CDR2 YYNGEE. V shed 2 bases and J 3 bases; nucleotides not matched to a gene: 2. This chain's CDR3 is CASSVLAGVYNEQFF. CDR3 nucleotides: TGTGCCAGCAGCGTCCTAGCGGGGGTCTACAATGAGCAGTTCTTC.

The V call is TRBV5-1, the J call TRBJ1-1; D is possibly TRBD1 (6 bases). Trimming took 6 bases from V and 1 from J, leaving 13 bases between them. The germline CDR1 and CDR2 sequences are SGHRS and YFSETQ. The CDR3 is 14 residues long. In DNA form, the CDR3 reads TGCGCCAGCACGTCAAGACAGGCGAACACTGAAGCTTTCTTT. Protein sequence: CASTSRQANTEAFF.

This clonotype was detected a few times. The chain couples TRBV21-1 to TRBJ2-3; TRBD2 is the table's D call and was not checked against the DNA. TRBV21-1 is flagged as a pseudogene. The CDR3 is 18 residues long. The CDR3 sequence is CASSKLRAQSGAPDTQYF. In DNA form, the CDR3 reads TGTGCCAGCAGCAAACTTCGTGCCCAGAGCGGGGCCCCAGATACGCAGTATTTT.

The rearrangement uses TRBV20-1 and TRBJ2-1, with 11 bases identical to TRBD2. After removal of 3 bases from V and 5 bases from J, the junction contained 6 bases not matched to a gene. Germline V gene sequence: CDR1 DFQATT, CDR2 SNEGSKA (reference sequence). The CDR3 is made up of 15 amino acids. The CDR3 DNA sequence: TGCAGTGCTAGGGCTAGCGGGGGGCTGCACAATGAGCAGTTCTTC. It yields the protein CSARASGGLHNEQFF.

This clonotype was observed a handful of times. The chain has TRBV4-1 and TRBJ1-1, with no clear D. Per germline, CDR1 MGHRA and CDR2 YSYEKL. CDR3 size: 15 residues. V dropped 0 bases and J dropped 3 bases, with 11 bases sitting between them. The CDR3: CASSQEEGVDTEAFF. The CDR3 bases are TGCGCCAGCAGCCAAGAAGAGGGAGTGGACACTGAAGCTTTCTTT.

The rearrangement joins TRBV5-1 to TRBJ1-1, with TRBD1 matching over 9 bases. J was trimmed by 3 bases and V by 9 bases; bases with no gene match: 18. From germline, CDR1 is SGHRS and CDR2 YFSETQ. CDR3 size: 17 residues. As DNA, the CDR3 is TGCGCCATCGGACCTAGGGACAGGGAGGGCAAGGACACTGAAGCTTTCTTT. It codes for CAIGPRDREGKDTEAFF.